A selection of T cell receptor beta chains follows, all from one sample in a study of OX40 agonist ivuxolimab in advanced cancers. TCRdb's table, derived via immunoSEQ multiplex PCR, lists solely in-frame clones and lacks some. The table records 60,000 or so clones, approximately 81% of them present only once. The source was CD4+ or CD8+ T cells sorted from blood, collected in a trial of the OX40 agonist ivuxolimab. The receptor source for this set is an adult with an advanced solid tumor such as melanoma, head and neck, liver or kidney cancer. The CDR3 runs from the conserved cysteine through the conserved F or W. Fields, in order: clone size, V gene, J gene, D gene, CDR3 protein, CDR3 DNA. The D gene is left open where the match is weak. Clone size is not always given. Where it is, it says once, few, many or a class for expanded clones.

size: -
V: TRBV7-2
J: TRBJ2-7
D: TRBD2
CDR3: CASSVSSGEQYF
DNA: TGTGCCAGCAGCGTATCTAGCGGCGAGCAGTACTTC

size: -
V: TRBV5-1
J: TRBJ1-1
D: -
CDR3: CASSLDSYTEAFF
DNA: TGCGCCAGCAGCTTGGACAGTTACACTGAAGCTTTCTTT

size: -
V: TRBV5-6
J: TRBJ1-1
D: -
CDR3: CASSLAGGGLNTEAFF
DNA: TGTGCCAGCAGCTTGGCCGGGGGGGGCTTAAACACTGAAGCTTTCTTT

size: -
V: TRBV6-5
J: TRBJ1-2
D: -
CDR3: CASIIGHVGYTF
DNA: TGTGCCAGCATAATTGGGCACGTAGGCTACACCTTC

size: -
V: TRBV5-1
J: TRBJ2-1
D: TRBD2
CDR3: CASSLDGREVQFF
DNA: TGCGCCAGCAGCTTAGACGGGAGGGAGGTACAGTTCTTC

size: -
V: TRBV4-3
J: TRBJ2-5
D: -
CDR3: CASSKGTEGIQYF
DNA: TGCGCCAGCAGCAAAGGGACCGAAGGAATCCAGTACTTC

size: -
V: TRBV5-1
J: TRBJ1-1
D: -
CDR3: CASSLVRGQMNTEAFF
DNA: TGCGCCAGCAGCTTGGTGAGAGGCCAAATGAACACTGAAGCTTTCTTT

size: -
V: TRBV5-1
J: TRBJ2-2
D: -
CDR3: CASSSRGDTGELFF
DNA: TGCGCCAGCAGCTCCCGAGGGGACACCGGGGAGCTGTTTTTT

size: few
V: TRBV6-4
J: TRBJ1-3
D: -
CDR3: CASSGIDSGNTIYF
DNA: TGTGCCAGCAGTGGGATCGACTCTGGAAACACCATATATTTT

size: few
V: TRBV6-1
J: TRBJ2-2
D: TRBD2
CDR3: CASSERGEGSGELFF
DNA: TGTGCCAGCAGTGAACGGGGGGAGGGGTCCGGGGAGCTGTTTTTT

size: -
V: TRBV6-6
J: TRBJ2-2
D: TRBD1
CDR3: CASNKNRGETGELFF
DNA: TGTGCCAGCAACAAGAACAGGGGAGAGACCGGGGAGCTGTTTTTT

size: -
V: TRBV2
J: TRBJ1-3
D: TRBD1
CDR3: CASSTNRGSSGNTIYF
DNA: TGTGCCAGTAGTACGAACAGGGGTTCCTCTGGAAACACCATATATTTT

size: -
V: TRBV11-2
J: TRBJ2-3
D: -
CDR3: CASSPLSSADTQYF
DNA: TGTGCCAGCAGCCCCCTATCAAGTGCAGATACGCAGTATTTT

size: medium-sized
V: TRBV5-1
J: TRBJ2-1
D: -
CDR3: CASSLTVLAGDEQFF
DNA: TGCGCCAGCAGCTTGACAGTGCTGGCAGGCGATGAGCAGTTCTTC

size: -
V: TRBV19
J: TRBJ1-2
D: -
CDR3: CASSIDMGPYGYTF
DNA: TGTGCCAGTAGTATTGACATGGGACCATATGGCTACACCTTC

size: -
V: TRBV6-5
J: TRBJ2-7
D: -
CDR3: CASSFSYEQYF
DNA: TGTGCCAGCAGTTTTTCCTACGAGCAGTACTTC

size: -
V: TRBV27
J: TRBJ2-1
D: -
CDR3: CASRTLVRRSSSYNEQFF
DNA: TGTGCCAGCAGAACATTAGTCCGTCGGTCAAGCTCCTACAATGAGCAGTTCTTC

size: -
V: TRBV2
J: TRBJ1-2
D: -
CDR3: CASNPGLNYGYTF
DNA: TGTGCCAGCAATCCAGGGTTAAACTATGGCTACACCTTC

size: -
V: TRBV28
J: TRBJ2-3
D: -
CDR3: CASSLIGPGFADTQYF
DNA: TGTGCCAGCAGTTTAATAGGCCCTGGCTTCGCAGATACGCAGTATTTT

size: -
V: TRBV5-6
J: TRBJ2-2
D: TRBD1
CDR3: CASSLTTGDYTGELFF
DNA: TGTGCCAGCAGCTTGACGACAGGGGATTACACCGGGGAGCTGTTTTTT

size: few
V: TRBV20-1
J: TRBJ1-2
D: -
CDR3: CSASFGLGYTF
DNA: TGCAGTGCTAGTTTCGGGCTTGGCTACACCTTC

size: -
V: TRBV7-2
J: TRBJ2-5
D: -
CDR3: CASSPSPGRGETQYF
DNA: TGTGCCAGCAGCCCTTCCCCAGGAAGGGGAGAGACCCAGTACTTC

size: -
V: TRBV9
J: TRBJ1-1
D: -
CDR3: CASSEGLGSGTIEAFF
DNA: TGTGCCAGCAGCGAGGGGTTAGGATCCGGGACTATAGAAGCTTTCTTT

size: -
V: TRBV6-1
J: TRBJ2-1
D: -
CDR3: CASSEAAGGEQFF
DNA: TGTGCCAGCAGTGAAGCGGCTGGGGGAGAGCAGTTCTTC

size: -
V: TRBV7-2
J: TRBJ2-5
D: TRBD1
CDR3: CASSLNRGQETQYF
DNA: TGTGCCAGCAGCTTAAACAGGGGGCAAGAGACCCAGTACTTC

size: once
V: TRBV5-1
J: TRBJ1-3
D: -
CDR3: CASSKDAPGNTIYF
DNA: TGCGCCAGCAGCAAGGACGCTCCTGGAAACACCATATATTTT

size: -
V: TRBV10-3
J: TRBJ2-1
D: -
CDR3: CAISALRQDQNEQFF
DNA: TGTGCCATCAGTGCCCTTCGGCAGGACCAGAATGAGCAGTTCTTC

size: few
V: TRBV5-5
J: TRBJ2-2
D: -
CDR3: CASSLLKAANTGELFF
DNA: TGTGCCAGCAGCTTGTTGAAAGCAGCGAACACCGGGGAGCTGTTTTTT

size: few
V: TRBV30
J: TRBJ1-5
D: -
CDR3: CAWSDRRNQPQHF
DNA: TGTGCCTGGAGTGATAGAAGAAATCAGCCCCAGCATTTT